This is a list of T cell receptor beta chains from one sample in a study of blood T cell repertoires in COVID-19. Assay: immunoSEQ multiplex PCR; the TCRdb copy retains only in-frame clones and omits some. This sample has roughly 59,000 clones; under 80% occur once, and the top ten carry around 9.7%. Input material: peripheral blood. All receptors come from a human donor in a cohort sampled during active COVID-19. Each CDR3 is given with its conserved first and last residue. The order of the fields is clone size, J gene, D gene, V gene, CDR3 DNA, CDR3 protein. The D gene is left open where the match is weak. Clone size is not always given. Where it is, it says once, few, many or a class for expanded clones.

-	TRBJ2-7	TRBD2	TRBV5-4	TGTGCCAGCAGCTCGTTCGGGACTAGCTACGAGCAGTACTTC	CASSSFGTSYEQYF
-	TRBJ2-4	-	TRBV29-1	TGCAGCGTTGTGCGCAGGGAGGTGGAAAACATTCAGTACTTC	CSVVRREVENIQYF
-	TRBJ2-1	-	TRBV6-1	TGTGCCAGCAGTGAAGCAGTCAGGGGCTCTTACAATGAGCAGTTCTTC	CASSEAVRGSYNEQFF
-	TRBJ2-3	-	TRBV7-2	TGTGCCAGCAGCCCCGGAGGCCTGCATGGAGATACGCAGTATTTT	CASSPGGLHGDTQYF
-	TRBJ2-7	TRBD1	TRBV5-1	TGCGCCAGCAGCGAGGACAGGGGCGGCGAGCAGTACTTC	CASSEDRGGEQYF
-	TRBJ1-1	TRBD1	TRBV2	TGTGCCAGTACCGAGGACAGGGGGTTTTTCACTGAAGCTTTCTTT	CASTEDRGFFTEAFF
few	TRBJ2-1	-	TRBV24-1	TGTGCCACCAGTGCCCAGACTTCCAGGGGTTACAATGAGCAGTTCTTC	CATSAQTSRGYNEQFF
few	TRBJ2-7	-	TRBV5-6	TGTGCCAGCAGCTTGGGATTAGCCGCGGTCGAGCAGTACTTC	CASSLGLAAVEQYF
once	TRBJ1-6	-	TRBV12-5	TGTGCTACCCTTCAGGGAACAAGCTCACCCCTCCACTTT	CATLQGTSSPLHF
once	TRBJ2-1	-	TRBV27	TGTGCCAGCAGTTTATGGGCTAGCGAACGCTCCTACAATGAGCAGTTCTTC	CASSLWASERSYNEQFF
-	TRBJ2-5	TRBD2	TRBV7-3	TGTGCCAGCAGATCGGACGGGAGGAAGACCCAGTACTTC	CASRSDGRKTQYF
-	TRBJ2-7	-	TRBV15	TGTGCCACCAGCGCTACTTTAGCCTACGAGCAGTACTTC	CATSATLAYEQYF
-	TRBJ1-2	-	TRBV7-2	TGTGCCAGCAGCTTAGTGGGGATCACAGGCACCTTC	CASSLVGITGTF
-	TRBJ2-5	-	TRBV5-1	TGCGCCAGCAGCTCCCGAGGGGGTGGACAGACCCAGTACTTC	CASSSRGGGQTQYF
once	TRBJ2-5	-	TRBV28	TGTGCCAGCAGTTTGTTTCAGGGGAAGGGGACCCAGTACTTC	CASSLFQGKGTQYF